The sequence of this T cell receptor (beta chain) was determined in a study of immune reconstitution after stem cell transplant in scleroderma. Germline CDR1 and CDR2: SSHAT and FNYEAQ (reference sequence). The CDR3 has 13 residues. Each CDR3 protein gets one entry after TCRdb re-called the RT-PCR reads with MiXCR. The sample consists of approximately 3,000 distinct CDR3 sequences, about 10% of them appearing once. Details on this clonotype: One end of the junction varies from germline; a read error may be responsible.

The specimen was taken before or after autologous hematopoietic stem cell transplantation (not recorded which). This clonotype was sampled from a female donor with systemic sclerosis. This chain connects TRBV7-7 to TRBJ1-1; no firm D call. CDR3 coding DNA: TGTGCTAGCAGCTCGGGTTCGAACACTGAAGCTTTCTTT. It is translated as CASSSGSNTEAFF.